A single sample gave rise to the 18 T cell receptor beta chains below, sequenced in a study of identical twins. TCRdb processed the 5' RACE reads anew with MiXCR; each CDR3 protein has one entry. Of about 250,000 distinct CDR3 sequences detected, roughly 7.5% appear once; the ten largest clones hold less than 6.5%. The sample also formed part of further work on yellow fever vaccine responses in identical twins.

Sequences were obtained from CD8+ T cells sorted from blood. The receptors here all came from a woman between 18 and 30 years old in good health.

This clonotype was counted only a few times. The rearrangement links TRBV10-3 to TRBJ2-5; 11 nucleotides agree with TRBD2. Unmatched junction bases numbered 6, after V lost 3 bases and J lost 0 bases. CDR1 and CDR2 from the germline V gene are ENHRY and SYGVKD. The CDR3 contains 17 residues. The CDR3 DNA sequence: TGTGCCATCAGTGAAGGACTAGCGGGTGGATACCAAGAGACCCAGTACTTC. Its protein product is CAISEGLAGGYQETQYF.

The DNA for the CDR3 is TGTGCCAGCAGCTTGAGTGGACAGGGGAGAGGCACAGATACGCAGTATTTT. Protein: CASSLSGQGRGTDTQYF. The chain combines TRBV5-7 with TRBJ2-3; 9 positions agree with TRBD1. TRBV5-7 is filed as an ORF, its function uncertain. CDR3 length: 17 amino acids. The ends lost 1 base at V and 1 base at J; junction bases unmatched: 7.

The J gene is TRBJ2-7, the V gene TRBV5-1, with TRBD1 identical over 7 bases. CDR1 SGHRS and CDR2 YFSETQ come from the germline V gene. V lost 4 bases and J lost 11; bases outside the gene matches: 18. This CDR3 comprises 15 residues. The CDR3 loop reads CASSNFPGDDRDKYF. The CDR3 coding sequence is TGCGCCAGCAGCAACTTTCCTGGGGATGACAGGGATAAGTACTTC.

This clonotype has a handful of counts. The rearrangement joins TRBV2 to TRBJ1-1; D not resolved. V was clipped by 2 bases and J by 11 bases, with 9 bases between them. This CDR3 is 11 amino acids long. In germline, CDR1 is SNHLY, CDR2 FYNNEI. CDR3 loop: CASSEMRSAFF. The CDR3 coding sequence is TGTGCCAGCAGTGAAATGCGGTCGGCTTTCTTT. Supplemented by reference TRBV2 and TRBJ1-1, the full variable domain reads EPEVTQTPSHQVTQMGQEVILRCVPISNHLYFYWYRQILGQKVEFLVSFYNNEISEKSEIFDDQFSVERPDGSNFTLKIRSTKLEDSAMYFCASSEMRSAFFGQGTRLTVV.

This clonotype was counted between two and nine times. The chain couples TRBV6-1 to TRBJ2-7; TRBD1 or TRBD2 may be the D gene (5 bases each). The V gene lost 2 bases and the J gene lost 7 bases, with 18 bases spanning the gap. This CDR3 is built from 15 residues. CDR1 is MNHNS, CDR2 SASEGT, per germline. CDR3: CASSERLEPGTEQYV. DNA for the CDR3: TGTGCCAGCAGTGAAAGGTTGGAACCCGGGACGGAGCAGTACGTC.

Only a few counts were recorded for this clonotype. This chain joins TRBV27 and TRBJ2-7; D is tentatively TRBD1 or TRBD2 (5 bases each). Looked up from germline, CDR1 is MNHEY and CDR2 is SMNVEV (reference sequence). The CDR3 length is 14 residues. V dropped 4 bases and J dropped 3 bases, with 13 bases sitting between them. The CDR3 DNA is TGTGCCAGCAGTTATAGGGACCGCTTCTACGAGCAGTACTTC. Translated, it gives CASSYRDRFYEQYF.

This clonotype showed up many times. This chain connects TRBV20-1 to TRBJ1-1; 8 bases agree with TRBD1. V dropped 8 bases and J dropped 1; count of bases not matched to a gene: 6. Germline V lookup: CDR1 DFQATT, CDR2 SNEGSKA (reference sequence). This CDR3 has 13 amino acids. CDR3 DNA: TGCAGTAATACAGGGGGATGGAACACTGAAGCTTTCTTT. Translated, it gives CSNTGGWNTEAFF.

This clonotype was counted ten times or more. The V call is TRBV6-5, the J call TRBJ1-2, with TRBD1 matching 9 bases. There are 15 residues in the CDR3. Germline lookup yields CDR1 MNHEY and CDR2 SVGAGI. Germline trimming cut 2 bases from V and 4 bases from J; bases unmatched to any gene: 5. Here the CDR3 DNA reads TGTGCCAGCAGTTACCCGGGACAGGGAGTCTATGGCTACACCTTC. Translating it yields CASSYPGQGVYGYTF.

The chain combines TRBV2 with TRBJ2-1, with D tentatively TRBD2 (7 bases). V dropped 4 bases and J dropped 5 bases, with 12 bases sitting between them. The CDR3 is 14 residues long. The germline CDR1 and CDR2 sequences are SNHLY and FYNNEI. In DNA form, the CDR3 reads TGTGCCAGCAGTGGCGGGGGCCAACACAATGAGCAGTTCTTC. As protein: CASSGGGQHNEQFF.

The genes are TRBV2 and TRBJ1-1; the D gene is possibly TRBD1 (6 bases). The V end was cut by 6 bases, the J end by 7 bases, with 15 bases between. The CDR3 has 13 residues. CDR1 and CDR2 (germline): SNHLY, FYNNEI. In DNA, the CDR3 is TGTGCCAGCAGCCCGACTACAGGGATTGAAGCTTTCTTT. This encodes CASSPTTGIEAFF.

There are a few counts of this clonotype. The chain joins TRBV5-1 to TRBJ2-1, with D perhaps matching TRBD2 (5 bases). Trimming took off 4 bases at V and 4 bases at J, with 15 bases between the two ends. This CDR3 has 15 amino acids. Germline-derived CDR1 and CDR2 are SGHRS and YFSETQ. The CDR3 region is CASSPEWEWYNEQFF. The CDR3 DNA reads as TGCGCCAGCAGCCCGGAGTGGGAGTGGTACAATGAGCAGTTCTTC.

Many counts were recorded for this clonotype. The rearrangement uses TRBV5-1 and TRBJ2-7, with 7 bases identical to TRBD2. V dropped 3 bases and J dropped 1; count of bases not matched to a gene: 16. CDR1 is SGHRS, CDR2 YFSETQ, per germline. The CDR3 spans 18 residues. As DNA, the CDR3 is TGCGCCAGCAGCTCCGGGACTACCAATCCTCAACATTCCTACGAGCAGTACTTC. Translating gives CASSSGTTNPQHSYEQYF. The complete variable domain, with remaining parts taken from reference TRBV5-1 and TRBJ2-7, reads KAGVTQTPRYLIKTRGQQVTLSCSPISGHRSVSWYQQTPGQGLQFLFEYFSETQRNKGNFPGRFSGRQFSNSRSEMNVSTLELGDSALYLCASSSGTTNPQHSYEQYFGPGTRLTVT.

The table lists this clonotype with a few counts. The chain joins TRBV12-3 or TRBV12-4 to TRBJ2-1; D call uncertain. V was clipped by 3 bases and J by 10 bases, with 13 bases between them. The CDR3 covers 13 residues. The CDR3 loop reads CASSFLPSEEQFF. The CDR3 nucleotides are TGTGCCAGCAGTTTTCTTCCTTCGGAGGAGCAGTTCTTC.

This clonotype was counted a few times. The V call is TRBV6-1, the J call TRBJ2-2, with 7 bases identical to TRBD2. The germline V gene has CDR1 MNHNS and CDR2 SASEGT. The CDR3 spans 15 residues. J was trimmed by 3 bases and V by 8 bases; bases with no gene match: 9. The CDR3 DNA follows: TGTGCCAGCGGGGCGGGGGTTGGGTACACCGGGGAGCTGTTTTTT. It codes for CASGAGVGYTGELFF.

Only a few counts were recorded for this clonotype. V usage is TRBV9 and J usage is TRBJ1-4, with 10 bases fitting TRBD1. Germline loops: CDR1 SGDLS, CDR2 YYNGEE. V lost 0 bases and J lost 5; bases outside the gene matches: 1. This CDR3 spans 15 amino acids. CDR3 protein: CASSVEGQGNEKLFF. The DNA of the CDR3 is TGTGCCAGCAGCGTAGAGGGACAGGGGAATGAAAAACTGTTTTTT.

Ten or more counts support this clonotype. The rearrangement uses TRBV5-1 and TRBJ2-1, with 10 bases aligning to TRBD2. The CDR3 length is 16 residues. V shed 5 bases, J shed 0 bases, and the junction held 5 bases outside the gene matches. Germline CDR1 SGHRS, CDR2 YFSETQ. This CDR3 reads CASRTSGSSSYNEQFF. CDR3 bases: TGCGCCAGCAGGACTAGCGGGTCTAGCTCCTACAATGAGCAGTTCTTC.

The rearrangement links TRBV20-1 to TRBJ1-6, with D tentatively TRBD1 (5 bases). Trimming took 3 bases from V and 7 from J, leaving 13 bases between them. This CDR3 region has 14 residues. Germline loops: CDR1 DFQATT, CDR2 SNEGSKA (reference sequence). The chain's CDR3 is CSASTPWGNSPLHF. The CDR3 DNA sequence: TGCAGTGCTAGTACCCCCTGGGGGAATTCACCCCTCCACTTT.

The chain links TRBV7-9 to TRBJ2-5; TRBD1 aligns across 10 bases. The CDR3 has 14 amino acids. Losses at the gene ends were 3 bases for V and 4 bases for J; bases not matched to a gene: 2. Germline-derived CDR1 and CDR2 are SEHNR and FQNEAQ (reference sequence). The CDR3 protein is CASSFRTGGETQYF. In DNA form, the CDR3 reads TGTGCCAGCAGCTTCCGGACAGGGGGAGAGACCCAGTACTTC.